In this sample, the clone carrying this T cell receptor (beta chain) turned up many times. The sample is drawn from a study of regulatory T cells in long-lasting Graves disease. Looking at the study overall: Recently diagnosed Graves' patients had received antithyroid drugs for under 3 months.

This CDR3 spans 13 amino acids. The ends were cut back, 8 bases at V and 5 bases at J, with 13 bases in the middle. The germline V gene has CDR1 MNHEY and CDR2 SVGEGT. TCR beta libraries were built with iRepertoire HTBI primers and Arm-PCR of CDR3 regions. MiXCR, run by TCRdb on the multiplex PCR reads, gives a single entry per CDR3 protein. The data show roughly 500,000 distinct CDR3 sequences, around 15% seen once. Time point specified: newly diagnosed GD, antithyroid drugs for less than 3 months. Extracted PBMC RNA gave rise to the TCR library. This sample was shared with a second study, whose subject was T cells in Graves' hyperthyroidism and ophthalmopathy. In that study: When the TCR CDR3 underwent first-round RT-PCR, the HTBI primer set was used.

This chain uses TRBV6-2 or TRBV6-3 with TRBJ1-5; D not resolved. This receptor was taken from a woman aged 50 to 65 with Graves disease. The sequences come from peripheral blood mononuclear cells (PBMCs), collected at new diagnosis, from a patient treated with antithyroid drugs. The CDR3 sequence is CASLPSGYQPQHF. The CDR3 nucleotides are TGTGCCAGCCTGCCCTCGGGGTATCAGCCCCAGCATTTT.